Listed below are T cell receptor beta chains from one sample, sequenced in a study of cytomegalovirus exposure and HLA in healthy donors. TCRdb's table, derived via immunoSEQ multiplex PCR, lists solely in-frame clones and lacks some. The table shows approximately 50,000 clones, with around 50% occurring only once. Sequenced material: PBMCs. The receptors originated from a human donor in good health. The CDR3 runs from the conserved cysteine through the conserved F or W. D genes are given only for firm matches. Expanded clones are given a class, and other clones once, few, many or no size at all.

V,J,D,size,CDR3,DNA
TRBV4-1,TRBJ1-5,TRBD1,NA,CASSPQKTGNQPQHF,TGCGCCAGCAGCCCCCAGAAGACAGGGAACCAGCCCCAGCATTTT
TRBV4-1,TRBJ2-6,TRBD2,NA,CASSPGGSGANVLTF,TGCGCCAGCAGCCCGGGGGGATCTGGGGCCAACGTCCTGACTTTC
TRBV7-9,TRBJ2-5,NA,NA,CASSEYRTEETQYF,TGTGCCAGCAGCGAGTACAGAACTGAAGAGACCCAGTACTTC
TRBV9,TRBJ2-7,TRBD1,NA,CASSAEYGTGIYEQYF,TGTGCCAGCAGCGCCGAATACGGGACAGGGATCTACGAGCAGTACTTC
TRBV5-4,TRBJ2-1,NA,NA,CASSGGDRNYNEQFF,TGTGCCAGCAGCGGCGGGGACAGAAACTACAATGAGCAGTTCTTC
TRBV10-2,TRBJ2-7,NA,few,CASSEPLSYEQYF,TGCGCCAGCAGTGAGCCTCTATCCTACGAGCAGTACTTC
TRBV5-6,TRBJ2-7,NA,NA,CASSLDRYEQYF,TGTGCCAGCAGCTTAGACAGGTACGAGCAGTACTTC
TRBV6-1,TRBJ1-2,NA,NA,CASRRHTNYGYTF,TGTGCCAGCAGGAGACACACCAACTATGGCTACACCTTC
TRBV5-1,TRBJ1-2,NA,NA,CASSLDPRNYGYTF,TGCGCCAGCAGCTTGGATCCCAGGAACTATGGCTACACCTTC
TRBV4-1,TRBJ2-1,TRBD2,NA,CTSSQEIGGVNEQFF,TGCACCAGCAGCCAAGAAATCGGGGGGGTTAATGAGCAGTTCTTC
TRBV28,TRBJ1-5,NA,NA,CASSQPQGSEPQHF,TGTGCCAGCAGTCAACCCCAGGGGAGCGAGCCCCAGCATTTT
TRBV25-1,TRBJ2-5,NA,NA,CASSEWAGAQETQYF,TGTGCCAGCAGTGAATGGGCAGGGGCCCAAGAGACCCAGTACTTC
TRBV7-6,TRBJ2-1,TRBD1,many,CASSAYVTGTGVVNEQFF,TGTGCCAGCAGCGCCTACGTAACAGGGACAGGGGTCGTCAATGAGCAGTTCTTC
TRBV5-6,TRBJ2-7,NA,NA,CASSFRQGSYEQYF,TGTGCCAGCAGCTTTAGGCAGGGCTCCTACGAGCAGTACTTC
TRBV19,TRBJ1-6,NA,NA,CASSREGYNSPLHF,TGTGCCAGTAGCCGGGAGGGATATAATTCACCCCTCCACTTT
TRBV6-5,TRBJ1-1,TRBD1,few,CASSFPGQAFTEAFF,TGTGCCAGCAGTTTTCCCGGACAGGCCTTCACTGAAGCTTTCTTT
TRBV2,TRBJ1-5,NA,NA,CASSDRVGNQPQHF,TGTGCCAGCAGTGACAGGGTAGGAAATCAGCCCCAGCATTTT
TRBV2,TRBJ2-7,TRBD1,NA,CASSEWDRGPYEQYF,TGTGCCAGCAGTGAATGGGACAGGGGCCCCTACGAGCAGTACTTC
TRBV2,TRBJ2-3,NA,few,CASSEPSNGGPTDTQYF,TGTGCCAGCAGTGAACCGTCAAACGGAGGGCCCACAGATACGCAGTATTTT
TRBV7-2,TRBJ2-7,NA,once,CASASGLEAYEQYF,TGTGCCAGCGCGTCGGGACTGGAAGCATACGAGCAGTACTTC
TRBV10-1,TRBJ2-3,TRBD2,NA,CASSESGLGSTDTQYF,TGCGCCAGCAGTGAAAGCGGACTAGGGAGCACAGATACGCAGTATTTT
TRBV19,TRBJ1-6,NA,few,CASNFTNWQGPGNSPLHF,TGTGCCAGTAATTTTACCAATTGGCAGGGGCCGGGGAATTCACCCCTCCACTTT
TRBV27,TRBJ1-4,NA,NA,CASRGRGLNEKLFF,TGTGCCAGCCGCGGCAGGGGCCTAAATGAAAAACTGTTTTTT
TRBV7-9,TRBJ2-1,NA,few,CASSPAAREEQFF,TGTGCCAGCAGCCCAGCGGCAAGGGAGGAGCAGTTCTTC
TRBV5-1,TRBJ1-6,NA,few,CASSVREGSSPLHF,TGCGCCAGCAGCGTCAGGGAAGGTAGTTCACCCCTCCACTTT
TRBV11-2,TRBJ2-3,TRBD1,NA,CASSPRDRGSLSTDTQYF,TGTGCCAGCAGCCCCCGGGACAGGGGTTCTCTGAGCACAGATACGCAGTATTTT
TRBV6-5,TRBJ1-1,TRBD1,NA,CASAGTTGGSAEAFF,TGTGCCAGCGCCGGGACAACAGGGGGCTCGGCTGAAGCTTTCTTT
TRBV6-6,TRBJ2-7,TRBD1,few,CASSRDRGASSYEQYF,TGTGCCAGCAGTCGTGACAGGGGCGCCAGCTCCTACGAGCAGTACTTC
TRBV11-3,TRBJ2-1,TRBD1,once,CASSWGQANNEQFF,TGTGCCAGCAGCTGGGGACAGGCAAACAATGAGCAGTTCTTC
TRBV2,TRBJ2-5,TRBD1,few,CASSLSGTGRQETQYF,TGTGCCAGCAGTCTCTCAGGGACAGGGCGCCAAGAGACCCAGTACTTC
TRBV6-1,TRBJ1-1,NA,NA,CASSSGAGNTEAFF,TGTGCCAGCAGTTCAGGGGCGGGGAACACTGAAGCTTTCTTT
TRBV5-8,TRBJ1-5,NA,once,CASSYQRSNQPQHF,TGTGCCAGCAGCTATCAACGGTCTAATCAGCCCCAGCATTTT
TRBV27,TRBJ2-7,NA,NA,CASSSTRGRDFRDEQYF,TGTGCCAGCAGTTCTACCCGGGGCAGGGACTTTCGAGACGAGCAGTACTTC
TRBV18,TRBJ1-1,TRBD1,once,CASSPKTGEAFF,TGTGCCAGCTCACCCAAGACAGGGGAAGCTTTCTTT
TRBV5-4,TRBJ1-2,TRBD1,few,CASSLGQGLNYGYTF,TGTGCCAGCAGCTTGGGACAGGGGTTAAACTATGGCTACACCTTC
TRBV9,TRBJ1-4,NA,few,CASSARDTYEKLFF,TGTGCCAGCAGCGCACGGGACACATATGAAAAACTGTTTTTT
TRBV27,TRBJ2-7,TRBD1,few,CASSQRTGGASYEQYF,TGTGCCAGCAGCCAGCGGACAGGGGGCGCGTCCTACGAGCAGTACTTC
TRBV13,TRBJ2-2,NA,medium-sized,CASSEPTGWGTGELFF,TGTGCCAGCAGCGAGCCGACAGGTTGGGGGACCGGGGAGCTGTTTTTT
TRBV5-1,TRBJ1-3,NA,NA,CASSFEGSGNTIYF,TGCGCCAGCAGCTTTGAGGGCTCTGGAAACACCATATATTTT
TRBV18,TRBJ2-3,TRBD2,NA,CASSPSGASTDTQYF,TGTGCCAGCTCCCCTAGCGGGGCCAGCACAGATACGCAGTATTTT
TRBV7-3,TRBJ2-1,TRBD2,NA,CASSSSTSGGPNNEQFF,TGTGCCAGCAGCTCTTCGACTAGCGGGGGACCCAACAATGAGCAGTTCTTC
TRBV15,TRBJ2-3,NA,NA,CATSRGAVGAEADTQYF,TGTGCCACCAGCAGGGGAGCGGTGGGGGCTGAGGCAGATACGCAGTATTTT
TRBV27,TRBJ2-1,TRBD1,NA,CASNTRQGDNEQFF,TGTGCCAGCAATACGCGACAGGGCGACAATGAGCAGTTCTTC
TRBV5-6,TRBJ1-1,NA,few,CATFLGGGGTEAFF,TGTGCCACCTTCCTCGGGGGGGGTGGGACTGAAGCTTTCTTT